A single TCR beta chain is shown here with its context. This clone showed up just a few times. Its binding antigen is unknown. Base quality data are lacking; no much larger clone is found one base away. At diagnosis, tumor, uninvolved tumor-adjacent lung and peripheral blood were collected and then preserved as a mix of FFPE and fresh-frozen material. For TCR repertoire profiling, blood samples were analyzed in the form of peripheral blood mononuclear cells. This sample is part of a study of T cells in localized non-small cell lung cancer (dated by TCRdb to 2020 to 2021). Broadly, across the study: T cell repertoires of hundreds of early-stage NSCLC patients were analyzed, with tumors being compared against uninvolved tumor-adjacent lungs. The cohort comprised 200 to 300 treatment-naïve NSCLC patients with resected, localized lung tumors. NSCLC patients had a mean age of roughly 69 years, and 120 to 150 were male and nearly 110 female. Study-level results and caveats: A median of roughly 60 of the top 100 tumor clones were detected in paired uninvolved adjacent lung, and 25 to 35 of these tumor clones were also found among the top 100 clones of the paired uninvolved adjacent lung. Longer overall survival was associated with higher blood T cell density, whereas shorter survival was associated with higher adjacent-lung clonality. Because the study design was exploratory, TCR variables were selected using unadjusted p-values without false-discovery rate correction. Uninvolved tumor-adjacent lung showed the highest T cell clonality, higher than tumor, which suggests more focused antigenic responses in the uninvolved tumor-adjacent lung. Because multi-region tumor sequencing was not performed, intratumor heterogeneity could not be ruled out.

The V end gives up 3 bases and the J end 7 bases, leaving 6 bases in the junction not matched to a gene. CDR1 and CDR2 are read off the germline V gene as SGDLS and YYNGEE. The CDR3, from cysteine to phenylalanine, totals 15 residues. Only the CDR3 portion is preserved as DNA: 45 bases, with reading frame beginning at the first base. TCR beta CDR3 regions were sequenced from DNA using the immunoSEQ Assay. As for the original processing: To compute T cell density, TCR beta template counts were normalized to usable DNA, which was estimated by amplifying housekeeping genes. Using the preseqR package, richness was estimated by extrapolating to 120,000 templates for tissue samples and 400,000 templates for PBMC samples. Clonality was taken to be one minus Pielou's evenness. Tissue-enriched TCRs were identified by differential abundance testing using productive amino-acid clonotypes, minimum total count 5 and alpha 0.1. Repertoire overlap between compartments was quantified with the Jaccard Index and Morisita Overlap Index. GLIPH clustered TCR beta CDR3s with public tetramer-defined viral CDR3s; viral motifs required at least three viral sequences plus V-gene enrichment. The clones in this table, taken by TCRdb from immuneACCESS, are in-frame only. Not every clone is retained; where verified, under half of the shortfall comes from an unresolved V gene, and the cause of the rest is unknown. V, J and clone size derive from that table, while D and trimming were established from the DNA sequence. The sample includes fewer than 95,000 clones, with roughly 93% observed a single time. The ten largest clones add up to 4.1% of the sample.

The material was PBMCs, obtained before any cancer treatment. The receptor was derived from a woman aged 35-75 years with stage II squamous cell lung carcinoma. The chain joins TRBV9 to TRBJ2-2; 10 central nucleotides agree with TRBD1. This receptor has the CDR3 CASSAGTGVNGELFF. The nucleotide sequence reads as follows: TGTGCCAGCAGCGCAGGGACAGGGGTCAACGGGGAGCTGTTTTTT.